These 5 T cell receptor beta chains share one sample of origin, sequenced in a study of cytomegalovirus exposure and HLA in healthy donors. With 60 Vbeta and 13 Jbeta primers, the PCR was carried out. Assay used: immunoSEQ multiplex PCR; TCRdb lists only in-frame clones, some missing. The sample lists roughly 100,000 clones, 75% to 90% occurring once. The sample taken for sequencing was PBMCs. These TCRs come from a man aged 35 to 55 in good health and CMV-seronegative.

The chain couples TRBV6-1 to TRBJ2-3; 11 bases line up with TRBD2. The J segment lost 0 bases and the V segment lost 6 bases, leaving 2 bases of the junction unmatched. The CDR3 covers 15 residues. The germline V gene encodes CDR1 MNHNS and CDR2 SASEGT. The CDR3, as DNA: TGTGCCAGCAGATTAGCGGGGGGGAGCACAGATACGCAGTATTTT. Protein sequence: CASRLAGGSTDTQYF.

Only one count was recorded for this clone. The rearrangement uses TRBV5-8 and TRBJ2-5; unclear D gene. The V gene lost 2 bases and the J gene lost 1 base, with 6 bases spanning the gap. The CDR3 loop spans 13 amino acids. Looked up from germline, CDR1 is SGHTS and CDR2 is YDEGEE. The CDR3 protein is CASSFQIQETQYF. CDR3 in DNA: TGTGCCAGCAGCTTTCAGATCCAAGAGACCCAGTACTTC.

The chain joins TRBV5-8 to TRBJ2-7; D unresolved. V was shortened by 0 bases and J by 6 bases, with 10 bases between the two germline ends. The CDR3 contains 13 residues. CDR1 and CDR2 (germline): SGHTS, YDEGEE. CDR3 amino acids: CASSLARRGEQYF. CDR3 nucleotide sequence: TGTGCCAGCAGCTTGGCTCGACGAGGCGAGCAGTACTTC.

Note on this clone: The conserved phenylalanine or tryptophan is not found at the CDR3 terminus, so this likely reflects a read error. V and J are TRBV30 and TRBJ1-2; 7 bases are shared with TRBD1. The ends lost 1 base at V and 5 bases at J; junction bases unmatched: 7. CDR3 length: 14 amino acids. The germline V gene encodes CDR1 GTSNPN and CDR2 SVGIG (reference sequence). The CDR3 here is CAWSARGGFYGYTI. Here the CDR3 DNA reads TGTGCCTGGAGTGCGCGAGGGGGCTTTTATGGCTACACCATC.

A word on this clone: One junction end disagrees with the germline gene, perhaps due to a read error. The chain is built from TRBV6-5 and TRBJ2-1, with D possibly matching TRBD2 (6 bases). CDR3 length: 15 residues. Germline V CDR1 and CDR2: MNHEY, SVGAGI. The CDR3 region is CASSLHSIGTGAKVF. Here the CDR3 DNA reads TGTGCCAGCAGCCTACACTCCATCGGGACTGGGGCAAAGGTCTTC.